The clone carrying this TCR beta chain occurred many times. This entry comes from a study of early T cells in non-severe SARS-CoV-2 infection. Germline assignment: CDR1 LNHDA and CDR2 SQIVND (reference sequence). With 5 bases clipped from V and 3 bases from J, the junction kept 8 bases outside the gene matches. The length of the CDR3 is 15 residues. TCRdb reprocessed the 5' RACE reads with MiXCR, giving one entry per CDR3 protein. The repertoire includes some 38,000 distinct CDR3 sequences, 5.5% to 7% of them detected once, and roughly 4.4% sits in the top ten. This specimen was whole blood, taken at baseline. This receptor was obtained from an adult who was a healthcare worker with PCR-confirmed SARS-CoV-2 infection or an uninfected control (not recorded which). The chain links TRBV19 to TRBJ2-7; 9 bases align to TRBD1. The CDR3 bases are TGTGCCAGTAGTGTCCGGGGACAGGGCGTCTACGAGCAGTACTTC. It translates to CASSVRGQGVYEQYF.